This TCR beta chain was identified in a study of T cell responses to AZD1222 COVID-19 vaccine. Looking at the study overall: Some second doses came at about 4 weeks and others at about 12 weeks; these were pooled.

Whole-study results and caveats: AZD1222 recipients seropositive at baseline numbered only six or seven. Spike was spanned by vaccine-associated CD4 TCRs, with dominance at 160-218 and 743-854. Researchers took repertoire samples only after the peak T cell response had come.

Generated by immunoSEQ multiplex PCR, the TCRdb table keeps only in-frame clones and is missing some. The sample carries 90,000 to 150,000 clones, 70% to 90% recorded once. In its sample, this clone was seen once. The antigen is undetermined. Germline loops: CDR1 LGHDT, CDR2 YNNKEL (reference sequence). Trimming took 4 bases from V and 2 from J, leaving 12 bases between them. The CDR3 extends over 16 amino acids. The sequence was collected from an adult in good health. The material was peripheral blood, obtained on day 0 of AZD1222 vaccination. The V and J genes are TRBV3-1 (or the pseudogene TRBV3-2) and TRBJ2-6; the D gene is possibly TRBD1 (6 bases). CDR3 sequence (DNA): TGTGCCAGCAGCCGCACAGGGTTGACTGGGGCCAACGTCCTGACTTTC. Its translation is CASSRTGLTGANVLTF.